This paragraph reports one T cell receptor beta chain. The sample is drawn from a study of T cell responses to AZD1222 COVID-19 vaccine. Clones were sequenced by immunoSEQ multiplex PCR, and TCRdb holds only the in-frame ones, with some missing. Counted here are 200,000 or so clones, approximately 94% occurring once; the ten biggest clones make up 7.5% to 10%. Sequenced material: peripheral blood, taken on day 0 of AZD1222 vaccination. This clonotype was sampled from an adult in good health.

The CDR3 nucleotides are TGTGCCAGCAGCTTAAGACTACTAGCGGGACCCTCCTACGAGCAGTACTTC. Protein product: CASSLRLLAGPSYEQYF. The rearrangement joins TRBV13 to TRBJ2-7; 10 positions match TRBD2. The ends lost 2 bases at V and 0 bases at J; junction bases unmatched: 7. Germline V lookup: CDR1 PRHDT, CDR2 FYEKMQ (reference sequence). This CDR3 is built from 17 residues.